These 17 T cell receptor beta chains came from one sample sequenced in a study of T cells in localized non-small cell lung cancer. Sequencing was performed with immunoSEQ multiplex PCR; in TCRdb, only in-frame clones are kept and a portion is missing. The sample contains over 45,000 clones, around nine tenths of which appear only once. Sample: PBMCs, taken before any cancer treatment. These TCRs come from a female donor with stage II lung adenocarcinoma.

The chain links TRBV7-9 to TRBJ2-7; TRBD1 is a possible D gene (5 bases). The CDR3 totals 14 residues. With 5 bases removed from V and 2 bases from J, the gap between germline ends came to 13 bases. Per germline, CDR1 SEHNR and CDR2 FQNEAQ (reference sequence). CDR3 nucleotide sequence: TGTGCCAGCAGCCAAGGGGCGCGTACCTACGAGCAGTACTTC. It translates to CASSQGARTYEQYF.

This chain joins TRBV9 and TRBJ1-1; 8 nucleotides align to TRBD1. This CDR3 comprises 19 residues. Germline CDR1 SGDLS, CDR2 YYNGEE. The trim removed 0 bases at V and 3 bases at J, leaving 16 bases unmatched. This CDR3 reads CASSVAPATLTTGDTEAFF. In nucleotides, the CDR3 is TGTGCCAGCAGCGTAGCGCCCGCGACGCTAACGACAGGGGACACTGAAGCTTTCTTT. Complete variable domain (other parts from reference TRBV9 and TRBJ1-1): DSGVTQTPKHLITATGQRVTLRCSPRSGDLSVYWYQQSLDQGLQFLIQYYNGEERAKGNILERFSAQQFPDLHSELNLSSLELGDSALYFCASSVAPATLTTGDTEAFFGQGTRLTVV.

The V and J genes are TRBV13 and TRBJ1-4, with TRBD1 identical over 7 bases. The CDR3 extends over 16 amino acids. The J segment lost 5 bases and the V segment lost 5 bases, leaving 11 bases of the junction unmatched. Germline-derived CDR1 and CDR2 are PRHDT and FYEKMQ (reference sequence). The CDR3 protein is CASSRIQGQPNEKLFF. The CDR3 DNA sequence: TGTGCCAGCAGCCGAATCCAGGGACAGCCGAATGAAAAACTGTTTTTT.

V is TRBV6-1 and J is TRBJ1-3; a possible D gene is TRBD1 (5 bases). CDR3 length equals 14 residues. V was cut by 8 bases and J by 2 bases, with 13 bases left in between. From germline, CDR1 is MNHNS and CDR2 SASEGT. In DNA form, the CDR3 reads TGTGCCAGCGGTACGCAGGGTCCTGGAAACACCATATATTTT. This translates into CASGTQGPGNTIYF.

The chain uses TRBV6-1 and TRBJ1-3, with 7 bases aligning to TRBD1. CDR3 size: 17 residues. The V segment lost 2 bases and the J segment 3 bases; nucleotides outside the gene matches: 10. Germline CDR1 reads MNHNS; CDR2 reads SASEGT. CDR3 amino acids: CASSESLGGGGGNTIYF. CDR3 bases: TGTGCCAGCAGTGAATCGCTCGGAGGGGGCGGTGGAAACACCATATATTTT.

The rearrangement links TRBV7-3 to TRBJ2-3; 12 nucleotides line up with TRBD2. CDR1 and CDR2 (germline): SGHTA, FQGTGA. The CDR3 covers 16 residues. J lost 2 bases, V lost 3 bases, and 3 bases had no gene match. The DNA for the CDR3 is TGTGCCAGCAGCTTCCGACTAGCGGGGGCCACAGATACGCAGTATTTT. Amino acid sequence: CASSFRLAGATDTQYF.

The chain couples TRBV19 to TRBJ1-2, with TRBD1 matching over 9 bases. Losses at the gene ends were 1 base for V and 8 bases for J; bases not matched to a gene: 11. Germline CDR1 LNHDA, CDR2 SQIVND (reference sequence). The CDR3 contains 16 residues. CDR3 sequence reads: CASSIGAGTGSFGYTF. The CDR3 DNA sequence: TGTGCCAGTAGTATAGGGGCCGGGACAGGGTCGTTCGGCTACACCTTC. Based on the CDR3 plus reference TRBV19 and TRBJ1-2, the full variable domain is DGGITQSPKYLFRKEGQNVTLSCEQNLNHDAMYWYRQDPGQGLRLIYYSQIVNDFQKGDIAEGYSVSREKKESFPLTVTSAQKNPTAFYLCASSIGAGTGSFGYTFGSGTRLTVV.

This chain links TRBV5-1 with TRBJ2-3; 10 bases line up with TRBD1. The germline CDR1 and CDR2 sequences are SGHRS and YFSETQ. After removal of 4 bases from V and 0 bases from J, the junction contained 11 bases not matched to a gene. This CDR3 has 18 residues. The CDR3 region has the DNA TGCGCCAGCAGCCCTGGGACAGGGGCCAGGCCTAGCACAGATACGCAGTATTTT. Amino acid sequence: CASSPGTGARPSTDTQYF.

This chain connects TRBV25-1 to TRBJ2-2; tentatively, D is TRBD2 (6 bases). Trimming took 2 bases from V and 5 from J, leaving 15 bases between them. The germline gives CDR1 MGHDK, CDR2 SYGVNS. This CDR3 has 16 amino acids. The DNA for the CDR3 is TGTGCCAGCAGTGAAGGTTGGCGGGGTACGACCGGGGAGCTGTTTTTT. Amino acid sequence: CASSEGWRGTTGELFF.

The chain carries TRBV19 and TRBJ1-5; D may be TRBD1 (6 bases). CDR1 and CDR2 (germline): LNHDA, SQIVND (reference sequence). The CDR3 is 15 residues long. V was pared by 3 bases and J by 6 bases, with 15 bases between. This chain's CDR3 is CASSMGPGTSQPQHF. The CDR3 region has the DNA TGTGCCAGTAGTATGGGACCCGGGACAAGTCAGCCCCAGCATTTT.

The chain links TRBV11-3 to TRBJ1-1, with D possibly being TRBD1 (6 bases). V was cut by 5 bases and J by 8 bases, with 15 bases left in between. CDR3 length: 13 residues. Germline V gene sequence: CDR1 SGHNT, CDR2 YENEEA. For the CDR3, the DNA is TGTGCCAGCAGCCCTACGGACAGAGAGGAAGCTTTCTTT. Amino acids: CASSPTDREEAFF. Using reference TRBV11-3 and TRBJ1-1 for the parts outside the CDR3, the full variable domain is EAGVVQSPRYKIIEKKQPVAFWCNPISGHNTLYWYLQNLGQGPELLIRYENEEAVDDSQLPKDRFSAERLKGVDSTLKIQPAELGDSAVYLCASSPTDREEAFFGQGTRLTVV.

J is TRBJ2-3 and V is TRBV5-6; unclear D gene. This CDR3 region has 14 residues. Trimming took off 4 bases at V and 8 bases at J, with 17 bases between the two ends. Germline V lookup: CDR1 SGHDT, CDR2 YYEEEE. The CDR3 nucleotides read TGTGCCAGCAGCCAATTGACGGACCTGGGTACGCAGTATTTT. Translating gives CASSQLTDLGTQYF.

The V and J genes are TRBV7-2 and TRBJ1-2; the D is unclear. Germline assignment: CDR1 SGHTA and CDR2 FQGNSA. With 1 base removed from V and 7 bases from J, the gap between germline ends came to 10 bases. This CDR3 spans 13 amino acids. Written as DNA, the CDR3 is TGTGCCAGCAGCTTAGGCCCACCGGGTGGCTACACCTTC. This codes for CASSLGPPGGYTF.

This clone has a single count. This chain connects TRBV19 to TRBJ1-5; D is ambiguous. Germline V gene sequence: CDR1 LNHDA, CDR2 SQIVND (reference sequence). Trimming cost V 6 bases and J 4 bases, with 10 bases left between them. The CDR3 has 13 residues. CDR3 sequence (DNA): TGTGCCAGTAGCAGCTTTCTAAATCAGCCCCAGCATTTT. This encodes CASSSFLNQPQHF. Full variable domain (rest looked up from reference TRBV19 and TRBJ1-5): DGGITQSPKYLFRKEGQNVTLSCEQNLNHDAMYWYRQDPGQGLRLIYYSQIVNDFQKGDIAEGYSVSREKKESFPLTVTSAQKNPTAFYLCASSSFLNQPQHFGDGTRLSIL.

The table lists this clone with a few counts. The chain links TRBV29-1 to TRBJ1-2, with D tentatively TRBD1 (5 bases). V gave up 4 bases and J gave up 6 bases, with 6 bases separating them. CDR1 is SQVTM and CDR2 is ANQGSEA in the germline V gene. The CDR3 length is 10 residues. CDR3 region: CSVVGDGYTF. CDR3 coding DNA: TGCAGCGTTGTGGGGGATGGCTACACCTTC.

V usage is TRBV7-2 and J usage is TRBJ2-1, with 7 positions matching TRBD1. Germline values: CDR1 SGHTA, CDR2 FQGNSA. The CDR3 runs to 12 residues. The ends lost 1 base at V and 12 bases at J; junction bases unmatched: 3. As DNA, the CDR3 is TGTGCCAGCAGCTTAGTGAGACAGGGGCAGTTCTTC. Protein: CASSLVRQGQFF.

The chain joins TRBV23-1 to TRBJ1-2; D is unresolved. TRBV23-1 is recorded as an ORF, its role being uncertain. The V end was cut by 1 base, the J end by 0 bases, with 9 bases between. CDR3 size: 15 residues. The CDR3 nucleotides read TGCGCCAGCAGTCAATATACAGTCCCTAACTATGGCTACACCTTC. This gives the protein CASSQYTVPNYGYTF.